Each of the 2 T cell receptor beta chains below was sequenced from the same sample in a study of CD8 T cells in ankylosing spondylitis. One entry per CDR3 protein results from TCRdb running MiXCR on the 5' RACE reads. The sample shows approximately 39,000 distinct CDR3 sequences, approximately 11% of them seen only once. Sequencing was carried out using synovial fluid, either unsorted or a sorted T cell fraction (not recorded which). The receptors originated from a male donor with ankylosing spondylitis.

This clonotype qualifies as medium-sized (0.01 to 0.1%). V is TRBV6-2 or TRBV6-3 and J is TRBJ2-6; D is tentatively TRBD1 or TRBD2 (6 bases each). The CDR3 spans 19 residues. Germline CDR1 reads MNHEY; CDR2 reads SVGEGT. V lost 0 bases, J lost 4 bases, and 19 bases lay in between. CDR3 residues: CASSYSRRQETRGANVLTF. In DNA form, the CDR3 reads TGTGCCAGCAGTTACTCTAGGAGACAGGAGACTAGAGGGGCCAACGTCCTGACTTTC.

In this sample, this clonotype turned up many times. V gene TRBV28 combines with J gene TRBJ1-4; D is perhaps TRBD1 (6 bases). The CDR3 is 17 amino acids. V was cut by 0 bases and J by 0 bases, with 11 bases left in between. Germline CDR1 MDHEN, CDR2 SYDVKM. The DNA for the CDR3 is TGTGCCAGCAGTTTATGGGTACCAGGGGCAACTAATGAAAAACTGTTTTTT. Its protein is CASSLWVPGATNEKLFF.